This entry concerns a single T cell receptor (delta chain). A far larger clone is off by one base, so a read error is likely. This sample includes further DNA sequences coding for the same CDR3. TCRdb processed the multiplex PCR reads again with the CATT caller. This sample yields roughly 93,000 delta-chain clones, of which roughly 0.9% are seen a single time; around 9.6% belongs to the top ten. The record originates from a study of γδ T cells in repeated Plasmodium falciparum infection. Study at large: Some Malian samples span acute malaria episodes; others come from no-transmission periods.

Gammadelta T cells were flow-sorted from PBMC into Vgamma9/Vdelta2+ and Vdelta2-negative populations for bulk analysis. CDR3 size: 18 residues. CDR1 and CDR2 from the germline V gene are TSWWSYY and QGS. The ends were cut back, 2 bases at V and 3 bases at J, with 22 bases in the middle. V and J are TRDV1 and TRDJ1; D is uncertain. The J gene was not available in TCRdb and was assigned here by matching the DNA to germline segments. This sequence originates from a pool of human donors (malaria-infected and uninfected, not separated). The sequenced sample consisted of gamma-delta T cells from blood. The CDR3 DNA sequence: TGTGCTCTTGGGGAAAGATTCTTCGAGTACGAGTCCTCCGATAAACTCATCTTT. It codes for CALGERFFEYESSDKLIF.